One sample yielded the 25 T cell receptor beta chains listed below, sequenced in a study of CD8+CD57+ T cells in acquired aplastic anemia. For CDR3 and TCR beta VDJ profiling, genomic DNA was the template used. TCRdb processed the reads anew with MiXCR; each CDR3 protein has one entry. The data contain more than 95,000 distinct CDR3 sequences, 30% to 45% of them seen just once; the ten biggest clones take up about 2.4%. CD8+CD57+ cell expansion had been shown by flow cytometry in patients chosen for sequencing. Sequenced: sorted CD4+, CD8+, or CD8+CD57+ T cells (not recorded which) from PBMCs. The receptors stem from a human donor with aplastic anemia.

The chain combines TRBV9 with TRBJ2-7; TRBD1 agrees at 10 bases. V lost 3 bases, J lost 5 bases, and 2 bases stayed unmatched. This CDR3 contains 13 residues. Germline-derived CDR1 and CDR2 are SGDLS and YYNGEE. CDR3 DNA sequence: TGTGCCAGCAGCGCCGGGACAGGGGACGAGCAGTACTTC. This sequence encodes CASSAGTGDEQYF.

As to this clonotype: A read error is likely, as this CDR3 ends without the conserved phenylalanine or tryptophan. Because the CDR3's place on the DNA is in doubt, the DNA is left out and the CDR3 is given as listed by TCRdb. CDR3 residues: CATSRADTL. V usage is TRBV15 and J usage is TRBJ1-2. Looked up from germline, CDR1 is LNHNV and CDR2 is YYDKDF (reference sequence). Counting both end residues, the CDR3 totals 9 amino acids.

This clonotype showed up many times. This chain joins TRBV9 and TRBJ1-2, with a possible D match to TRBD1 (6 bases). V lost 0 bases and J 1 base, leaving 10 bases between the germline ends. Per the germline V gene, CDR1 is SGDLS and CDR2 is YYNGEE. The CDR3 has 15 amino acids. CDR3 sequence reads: CASSVGQGINYGYTF. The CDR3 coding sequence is TGTGCCAGCAGCGTAGGTCAGGGGATTAACTATGGCTACACCTTC.

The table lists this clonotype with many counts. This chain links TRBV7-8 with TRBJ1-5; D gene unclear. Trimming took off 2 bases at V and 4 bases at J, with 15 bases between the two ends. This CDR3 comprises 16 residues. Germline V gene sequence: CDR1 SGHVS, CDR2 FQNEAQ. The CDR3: CASSLSILRGNQPQHF. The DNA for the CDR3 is TGTGCCAGCAGCTTAAGTATCTTGAGAGGGAATCAGCCCCAGCATTTT.

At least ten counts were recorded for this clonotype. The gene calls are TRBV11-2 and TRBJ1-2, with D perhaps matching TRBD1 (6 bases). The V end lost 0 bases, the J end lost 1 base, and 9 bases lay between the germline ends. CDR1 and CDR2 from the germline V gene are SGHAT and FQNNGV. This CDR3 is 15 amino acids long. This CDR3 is CASSLEAGDNYGYTF. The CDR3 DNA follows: TGTGCCAGCAGCTTAGAGGCAGGGGATAACTATGGCTACACCTTC.

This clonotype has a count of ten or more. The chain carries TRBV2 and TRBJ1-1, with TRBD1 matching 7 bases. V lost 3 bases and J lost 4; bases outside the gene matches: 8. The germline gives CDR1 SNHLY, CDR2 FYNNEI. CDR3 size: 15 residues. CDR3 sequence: CASSEVGGRSTEAFF. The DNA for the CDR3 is TGTGCCAGCAGTGAGGTAGGGGGCCGGTCCACTGAAGCTTTCTTT.

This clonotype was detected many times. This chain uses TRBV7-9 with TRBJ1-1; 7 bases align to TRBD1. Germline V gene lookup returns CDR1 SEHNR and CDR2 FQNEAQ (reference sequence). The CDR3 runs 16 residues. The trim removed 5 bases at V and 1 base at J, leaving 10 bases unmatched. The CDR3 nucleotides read TGTGCCAGCAGCCGAACAGGGGCGCGGGGGAACACTGAAGCTTTCTTT. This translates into CASSRTGARGNTEAFF. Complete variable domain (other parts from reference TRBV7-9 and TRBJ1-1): DTGVSQNPRHKITKRGQNVTFRCDPISEHNRLYWYRQTLGQGPEFLTYFQNEAQLEKSRLLSDRFSAERPKGSFSTLEIQRTEQGDSAMYLCASSRTGARGNTEAFFGQGTRLTVV.

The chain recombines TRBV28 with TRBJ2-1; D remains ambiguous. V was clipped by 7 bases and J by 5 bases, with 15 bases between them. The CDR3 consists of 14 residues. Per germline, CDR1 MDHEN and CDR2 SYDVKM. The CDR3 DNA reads TGTGCCAGCACCCCCGCCTTGGGGAACAATGAGCAGTTCTTC. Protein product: CASTPALGNNEQFF.

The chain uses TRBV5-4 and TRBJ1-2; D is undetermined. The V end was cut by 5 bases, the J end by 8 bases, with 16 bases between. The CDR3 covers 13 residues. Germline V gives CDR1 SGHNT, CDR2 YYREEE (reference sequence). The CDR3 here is CASSSDPSKGYTF. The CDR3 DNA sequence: TGTGCCAGCAGTTCGGACCCTTCTAAGGGCTACACCTTC.

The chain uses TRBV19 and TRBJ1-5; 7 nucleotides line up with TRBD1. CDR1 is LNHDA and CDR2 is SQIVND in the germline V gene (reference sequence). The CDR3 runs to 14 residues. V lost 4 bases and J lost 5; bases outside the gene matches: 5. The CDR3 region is CASSRQGRDQPQHF. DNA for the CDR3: TGTGCCAGTAGTAGACAGGGCAGGGATCAGCCCCAGCATTTT.

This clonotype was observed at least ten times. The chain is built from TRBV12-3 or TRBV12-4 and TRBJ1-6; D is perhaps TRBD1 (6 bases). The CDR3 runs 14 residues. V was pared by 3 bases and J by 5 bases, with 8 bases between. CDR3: CASSFQGNNSPLHF. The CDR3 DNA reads TGTGCCAGCAGTTTCCAGGGGAATAATTCACCCCTCCACTTT.

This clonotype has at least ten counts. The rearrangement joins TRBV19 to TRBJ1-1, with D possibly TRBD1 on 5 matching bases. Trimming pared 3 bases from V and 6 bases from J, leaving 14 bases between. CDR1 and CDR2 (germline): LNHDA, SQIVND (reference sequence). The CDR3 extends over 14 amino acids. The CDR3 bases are TGTGCCAGTAGTATGGGGACGGTCGTCGCTGAAGCTTTCTTT. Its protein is CASSMGTVVAEAFF.

CDR3 DNA: TGTGCCAGCAGCTCGACAGGGGGTGAGCAGTTCTTC. Protein sequence: CASSSTGGEQFF. The rearrangement joins TRBV7-9 to TRBJ2-1; 9 bases are shared with TRBD1. Germline lookup yields CDR1 SEHNR and CDR2 FQNEAQ (reference sequence). V lost 4 bases to trimming and J lost 9 bases; unmatched junction nucleotides: 1. The CDR3 has 12 residues.

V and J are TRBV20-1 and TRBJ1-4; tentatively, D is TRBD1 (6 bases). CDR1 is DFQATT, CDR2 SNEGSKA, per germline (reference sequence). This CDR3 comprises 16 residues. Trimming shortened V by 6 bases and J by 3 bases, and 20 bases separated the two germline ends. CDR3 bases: TGCAGTGCCAGTAGTCCACCAGGGGCCGCTAATGAAAAACTGTTTTTT. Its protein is CSASSPPGAANEKLFF.

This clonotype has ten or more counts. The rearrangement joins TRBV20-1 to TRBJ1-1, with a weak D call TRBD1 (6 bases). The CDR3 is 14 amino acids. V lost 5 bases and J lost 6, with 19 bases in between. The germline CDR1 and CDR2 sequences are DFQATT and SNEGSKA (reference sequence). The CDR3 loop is CSASPTTGRPEAFF. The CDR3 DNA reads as TGCAGTGCTTCACCCACTACAGGGAGGCCTGAAGCTTTCTTT.

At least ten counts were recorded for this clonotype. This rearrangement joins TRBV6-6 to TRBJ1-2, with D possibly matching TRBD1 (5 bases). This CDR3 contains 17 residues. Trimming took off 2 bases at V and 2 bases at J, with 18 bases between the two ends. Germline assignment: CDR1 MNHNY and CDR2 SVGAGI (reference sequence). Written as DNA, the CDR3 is TGTGCCAGCAGTTACAGCAACCGGGACGCGGGAAACTATGGCTACACCTTC. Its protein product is CASSYSNRDAGNYGYTF.

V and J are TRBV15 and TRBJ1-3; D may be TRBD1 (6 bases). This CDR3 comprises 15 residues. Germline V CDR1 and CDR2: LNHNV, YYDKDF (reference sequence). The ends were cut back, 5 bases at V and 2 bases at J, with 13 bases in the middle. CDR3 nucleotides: TGTGCCACCAGCGGTAAGGGGGGCACTGGAAACACCATATATTTT. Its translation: CATSGKGGTGNTIYF.

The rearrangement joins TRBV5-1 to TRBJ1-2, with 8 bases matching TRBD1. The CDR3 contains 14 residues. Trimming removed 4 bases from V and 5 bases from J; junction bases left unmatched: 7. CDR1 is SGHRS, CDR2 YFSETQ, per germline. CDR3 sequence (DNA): TGCGCCAGCAGCATCGGACAGGGAAAGTATGGCTACACCTTC. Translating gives CASSIGQGKYGYTF.

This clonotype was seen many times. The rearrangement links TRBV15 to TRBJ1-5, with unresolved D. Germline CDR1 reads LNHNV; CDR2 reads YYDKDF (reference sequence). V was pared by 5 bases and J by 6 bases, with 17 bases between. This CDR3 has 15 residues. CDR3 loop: CATSSSSEAAQPQHF. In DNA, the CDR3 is TGTGCCACCAGCTCCAGTTCGGAGGCCGCTCAGCCCCAGCATTTT.

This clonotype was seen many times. Here the CDR3 reads CASSVLGVRSTEAFF. The CDR3 DNA sequence: TGCGCCAGCAGCGTCCTAGGGGTTAGGAGCACTGAAGCTTTCTTT. The chain joins TRBV5-1 to TRBJ1-1; perhaps TRBD1 as D (5 bases). From germline, CDR1 is SGHRS and CDR2 YFSETQ. This CDR3 has 15 residues. The V end was cut by 4 bases, the J end by 4 bases, with 17 bases between. The whole variable domain, filled in from reference TRBV5-1 and TRBJ1-1, reads KAGVTQTPRYLIKTRGQQVTLSCSPISGHRSVSWYQQTPGQGLQFLFEYFSETQRNKGNFPGRFSGRQFSNSRSEMNVSTLELGDSALYLCASSVLGVRSTEAFFGQGTRLTVV.

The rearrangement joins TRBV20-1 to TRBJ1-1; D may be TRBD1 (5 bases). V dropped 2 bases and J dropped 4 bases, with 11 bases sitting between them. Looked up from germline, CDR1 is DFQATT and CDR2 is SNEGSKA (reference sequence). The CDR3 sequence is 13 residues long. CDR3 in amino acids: CSARNAGPTEAFF. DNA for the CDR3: TGCAGTGCTAGAAATGCAGGGCCCACTGAAGCTTTCTTT.

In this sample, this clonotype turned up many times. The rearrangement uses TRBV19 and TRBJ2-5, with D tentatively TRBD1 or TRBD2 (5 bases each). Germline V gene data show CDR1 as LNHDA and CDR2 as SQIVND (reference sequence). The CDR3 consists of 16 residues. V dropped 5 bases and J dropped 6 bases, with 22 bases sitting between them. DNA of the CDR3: TGTGCCAGTAGTCTGCCCCCCGGGACGCAGCAGAAGACCCAGTACTTC. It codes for CASSLPPGTQQKTQYF.

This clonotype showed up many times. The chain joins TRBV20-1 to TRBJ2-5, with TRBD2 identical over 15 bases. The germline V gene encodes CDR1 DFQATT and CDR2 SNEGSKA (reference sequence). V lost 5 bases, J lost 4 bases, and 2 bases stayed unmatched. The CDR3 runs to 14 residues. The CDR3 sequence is CSAGLAGGLETQYF. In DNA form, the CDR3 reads TGCAGTGCTGGACTAGCGGGGGGGCTAGAGACCCAGTACTTC.

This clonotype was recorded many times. In DNA, the CDR3 is TGTGCCAGCAGCACCAGTGCATGGGCCCAGCATTTT. Its protein product is CASSTSAWAQHF. J is TRBJ1-5 and V is TRBV12-3 or TRBV12-4, with unresolved D. The CDR3 runs to 12 residues. Trimming shortened V by 6 bases and J by 11 bases, and 14 bases separated the two germline ends.

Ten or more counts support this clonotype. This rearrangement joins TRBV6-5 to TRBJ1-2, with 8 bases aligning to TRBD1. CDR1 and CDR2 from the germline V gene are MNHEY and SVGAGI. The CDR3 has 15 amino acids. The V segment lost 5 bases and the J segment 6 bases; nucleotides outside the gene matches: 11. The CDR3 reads CASSMTGAGTDGYTF. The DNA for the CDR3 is TGTGCCAGCAGTATGACAGGGGCCGGCACGGATGGCTACACCTTC.